This paragraph reports one TCR beta chain. What it recognizes is unknown. The record originates from a study of graft-versus-host responses after intestinal transplantation. About the study: Grafts were multivisceral, liver-intestinal, or isolated intestinal. All of the recipients had induction that used anti-thymocyte globulin, then tacrolimus and steroids for about 3 years. General observations from the study: Detected in recipient marrow were GvH clones, some of which were first observed in ileum or blood.

TCRdb keeps only in-frame clones here, not all; method: immunoSEQ multiplex PCR. The data show some 130,000 clones, roughly 91% seen once. This CDR3 comprises 14 residues. The ends were cut back, 4 bases at V and 5 bases at J, with 12 bases in the middle. From germline, CDR1 is SGHTA and CDR2 FQGNSA. Sequences were derived from unstimulated CD4+ T cells sorted from spleen or lymph node cells, sampled before intestinal transplant. The genes are TRBV7-2 and TRBJ2-1, with D possibly being TRBD2 (5 bases). This TCR was recovered from a human donor who received an intestinal transplant. CDR3 protein: CASSSGLLHNEQFF. The DNA of the CDR3 is TGTGCCAGCAGCTCAGGACTGCTACACAATGAGCAGTTCTTC.